This T cell receptor beta chain was sequenced during a study of long-term antiretroviral therapy in people with HIV. Whole-study findings and limits: HIV repertoires had narrower CDR3 length ranges than controls. Blood dating 2004 to 2017 may reflect older ART regimens. There were no data on ART adherence, viral resistance or therapy changes, a gap that limits inferences about post-ART repertoire changes.

As regards this clone: As yet, its antigen is unknown.

This CDR3 is 14 amino acids long. V lost 2 bases to trimming and J lost 5 bases, with 10 bases between them. Germline CDR1 reads MNHEY; CDR2 reads SVGAGI. Assay version v3.0 of immunoSEQ was used, and it was run at survey level. Method: immunoSEQ multiplex PCR; TCRdb's copy keeps in-frame clones and lacks some. The table shows 30,000 to 40,000 clones, with roughly 80% occurring only once. This TCR came from a man younger than 35 with HIV. This sample comprised unsorted PBMCs, obtained 1.5 years after starting antiretroviral therapy. The chain couples TRBV6-5 to TRBJ2-4; unclear D gene. In nucleotides, the CDR3 is TGTGCCAGCAGTTACAACGGGCCAGAAAACATTCAGTACTTC. Its translation is CASSYNGPENIQYF.